A selection of T cell receptor beta chains follows, all from one sample in a study of Graves' ophthalmopathy and Graves' hyperthyroidism. TCRdb called the multiplex PCR reads again in MiXCR, with one record for every CDR3 protein. The sample includes fewer than 400,000 distinct CDR3 sequences, around 16% of them seen just once. Sequenced sample: peripheral blood. The source is a woman younger than 30 with Graves' ophthalmopathy. Each CDR3 is given with its conserved first and last residue. Each record gives: V gene, clone size, J gene, D gene, CDR3 DNA, CDR3 protein. The D gene is left open where the match is weak. For some rows the clone size is stated as once, few or many, or as a class when expanded; others skip it.

TRBV20-1,many,TRBJ2-7,.,TGCAGTGCTAGAGGAACCGGGACTCCCATCTACGAGCAGTACTTC,CSARGTGTPIYEQYF
TRBV12-3/TRBV12-4,many,TRBJ1-5,.,TGTGCCAGCAGCCAGGGGCGTAATTCGGGCAATCAGCCCCAGCATTTT,CASSQGRNSGNQPQHF
TRBV19,.,TRBJ1-5,.,TGTGCCAGCGGGGAACGGGGGGTGAGGCAGCCCCAGCATTTT,CASGERGVRQPQHF
TRBV7-4,.,TRBJ2-7,TRBD2,TGTGCCAGCAGCAGCCGTAGCGGGAGAATCTACGAGCAGTACTTC,CASSSRSGRIYEQYF
TRBV7-2,many,TRBJ2-7,.,TGTGCCAGCAGCGCCCAGGGGTCTACCTACGAGCAGTACTTC,CASSAQGSTYEQYF
TRBV28,many,TRBJ1-1,TRBD1,TGTGCCAGCAGTAGAGAGACAGGGGGGCGGTCTGAAGCTTTCTTT,CASSRETGGRSEAFF
TRBV7-2,.,TRBJ1-2,.,TGTGCCAGCGGTTCACGGGCAAACTATGGCTACACCTTC,CASGSRANYGYTF
TRBV29-1,many,TRBJ2-7,.,TGCAGCGTCGGATCCCCAGGAAGCTACGAGCAGTACTTC,CSVGSPGSYEQYF
TRBV12-3/TRBV12-4,many,TRBJ1-1,.,TGTGCCAGCGGGGGGGCGAACACTGAAGCTTTCTTT,CASGGANTEAFF
TRBV5-1,many,TRBJ1-1,TRBD1,TGCGCCAGCAGCTCTGGGACAGGGGAAGGCACCACTGAAGCTTTCTTT,CASSSGTGEGTTEAFF
TRBV19,.,TRBJ2-7,TRBD2,TGTGCCAGTAGTGGGTCTAGCGGGAGAGGCGAGCAGTACTTC,CASSGSSGRGEQYF
TRBV20-1,many,TRBJ2-7,.,TGCAGTGCTAGAGGGATGGAGGAAACCTTCTACGAGCAGTACTTC,CSARGMEETFYEQYF
TRBV19,.,TRBJ1-5,TRBD1,TGTGCCAGTAGTATCTCACAGGGGTACAGCAATCAGCCCCAGCATTTT,CASSISQGYSNQPQHF
TRBV6-1,many,TRBJ1-3,.,TGTGCCAGCAAGGAAGGGGGTATTGGTTCTGGAAACACCATATATTTT,CASKEGGIGSGNTIYF
TRBV6-2/TRBV6-3,.,TRBJ1-1,TRBD1,TGTGCCAGCTCTGTTTGGAGACAGGGGGCCACTGAAGCTTTCTTT,CASSVWRQGATEAFF
TRBV20-1,.,TRBJ1-1,TRBD1,TGCAGGGCCGGGACAGGGAACACTGAAGCTTTCTTT,CRAGTGNTEAFF
TRBV11-2,.,TRBJ2-5,.,TGTGCCAGCAGCTTTAATTCACAAGAGACCCAGTACTTC,CASSFNSQETQYF
TRBV7-2,.,TRBJ2-5,.,TGTGCCAGCAGGGACAGGGCGGGAGGAGAGACCCAGTACTTC,CASRDRAGGETQYF
TRBV6-5,.,TRBJ1-3,.,TGTGCCAGCAGTTACTCCCTAGGCAGCTCTGGAAACACCATATATTTT,CASSYSLGSSGNTIYF
TRBV9,many,TRBJ1-5,TRBD1,TGTGCCAGCAGTCCCACAGGGGGCACGGATCAGCCCCAGCATTTT,CASSPTGGTDQPQHF
TRBV11-3,few,TRBJ2-7,TRBD2,TGTGCCAGCAGCTCAAGCGGGACGAGCTCCTACGAGCAGTACTTC,CASSSSGTSSYEQYF
TRBV7-8,many,TRBJ2-5,.,TGTGCCAGCAGCTTAGGGGGTGTGAGTCTCCCCGGAGAGACCCAGTACTTC,CASSLGGVSLPGETQYF
TRBV6-5,many,TRBJ1-6,.,TGTGCCAGCAGTTACTACCCGGAGCAGGGTCGGAATTCACCCCTCCACTTT,CASSYYPEQGRNSPLHF
TRBV7-6,many,TRBJ2-2,TRBD2,TGTGCCAGCAGCTCCCAAGCACTAGCGGGAGTTGGAACCGGGGAGCTGTTTTTT,CASSSQALAGVGTGELFF
TRBV28,many,TRBJ1-1,.,TGTGCCAGCAGTCTCTCGGGCATACCCGAAGCTTTCTTT,CASSLSGIPEAFF
TRBV20-1,many,TRBJ2-7,TRBD1,TGCAGTGCTGGACAGGTCTCCTACGAGCAGTACTTC,CSAGQVSYEQYF
TRBV6-2/TRBV6-3,many,TRBJ1-1,TRBD1,TGTGCCAGCAGGGCGGGACAGGTGAACACTGAAGCTTTCTTT,CASRAGQVNTEAFF
TRBV13,once,TRBJ2-7,TRBD2,TGTGCCAGCAGCTCACTCGGGACTAGCGGGAGCTCCTACGAGCAGTACTTC,CASSSLGTSGSSYEQYF